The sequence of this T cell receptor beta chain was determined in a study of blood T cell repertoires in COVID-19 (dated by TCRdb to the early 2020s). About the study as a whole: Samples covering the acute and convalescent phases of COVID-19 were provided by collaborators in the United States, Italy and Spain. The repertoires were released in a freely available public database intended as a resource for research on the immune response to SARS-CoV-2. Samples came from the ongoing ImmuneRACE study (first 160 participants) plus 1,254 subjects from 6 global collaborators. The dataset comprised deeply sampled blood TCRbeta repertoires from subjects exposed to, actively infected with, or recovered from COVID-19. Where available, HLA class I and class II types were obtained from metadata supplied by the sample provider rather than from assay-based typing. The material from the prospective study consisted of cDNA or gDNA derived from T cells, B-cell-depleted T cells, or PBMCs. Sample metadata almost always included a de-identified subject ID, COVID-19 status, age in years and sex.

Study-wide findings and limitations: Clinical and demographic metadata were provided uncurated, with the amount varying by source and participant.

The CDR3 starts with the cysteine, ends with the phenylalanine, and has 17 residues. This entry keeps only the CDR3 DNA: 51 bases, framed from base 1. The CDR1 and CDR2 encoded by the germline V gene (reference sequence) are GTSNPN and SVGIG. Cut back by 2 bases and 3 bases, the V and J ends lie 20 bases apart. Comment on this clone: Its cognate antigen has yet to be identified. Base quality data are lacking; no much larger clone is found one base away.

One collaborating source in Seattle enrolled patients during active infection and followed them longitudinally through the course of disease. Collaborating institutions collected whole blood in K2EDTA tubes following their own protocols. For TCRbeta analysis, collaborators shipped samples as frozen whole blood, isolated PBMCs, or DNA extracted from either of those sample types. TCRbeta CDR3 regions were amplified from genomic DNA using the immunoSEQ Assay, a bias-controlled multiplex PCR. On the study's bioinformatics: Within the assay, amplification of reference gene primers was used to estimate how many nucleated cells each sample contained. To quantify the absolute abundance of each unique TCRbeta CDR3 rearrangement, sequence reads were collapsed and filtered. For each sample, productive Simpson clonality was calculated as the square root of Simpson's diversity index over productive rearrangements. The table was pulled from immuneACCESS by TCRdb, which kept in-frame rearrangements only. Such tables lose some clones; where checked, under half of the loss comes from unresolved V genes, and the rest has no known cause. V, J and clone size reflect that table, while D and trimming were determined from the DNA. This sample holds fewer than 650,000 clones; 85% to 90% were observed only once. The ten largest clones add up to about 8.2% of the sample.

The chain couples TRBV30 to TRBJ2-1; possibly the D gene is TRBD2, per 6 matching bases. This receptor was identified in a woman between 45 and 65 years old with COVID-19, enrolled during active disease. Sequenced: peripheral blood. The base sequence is TGTGCCTGGAGTCCGATTTCGGAGATGCGGGGCTACAATGAGCAGTTCTTC. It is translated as CAWSPISEMRGYNEQFF.